This T cell receptor (beta chain) was recorded in a study of T cells in Graves' hyperthyroidism and ophthalmopathy. Study-level information: Peripheral blood was obtained at initial diagnosis, preceding any treatment. Overall study results and limits: Peripheral blood also featured most of the thyroid clonotypes expanded above 0.001.

Patients showing uncontrolled infection, other autoimmune disease, pregnancy or lactation were ineligible. This clonotype came up many times. The antigen remains undetermined. From RNA transcripts, TCR beta CDR3 regions were amplified. The HTBI primer set drove a first-round RT-PCR of the TCR CDR3. Each CDR3 protein gets one entry after TCRdb re-called the multiplex PCR reads with MiXCR. The sample lists 490,000 or so distinct CDR3 sequences; about 20% were seen once. Trimming cost V 5 bases and J 5 bases; bases outside gene matches: 2. The CDR3 runs 12 residues. The sample was blood. The source of this sequence is a woman aged 65 to 85 with Graves' ophthalmopathy. The chain recombines TRBV12-3 or TRBV12-4 with TRBJ2-5, with 7 nucleotides matching TRBD1. The CDR3 coding sequence is TGTGCCAGCAGTATCAGGGGGGAGACCCAGTACTTC. Translated, it gives CASSIRGETQYF.